This T cell receptor beta chain was found in a study of blood T cell repertoires in COVID-19. In the study overall: The analysed material was cDNA or gDNA that came from T cells, B-cell-depleted T cells, or PBMCs.

Trimming shortened V by 10 bases and J by 0 bases, and 15 bases separated the two germline ends. Looked up from germline, CDR1 is MDHEN and CDR2 is SYDVKM. This CDR3 has 14 amino acids. In the authors' methods: Reference gene primer amplification gave estimated nucleated cell counts. The protocol was immunoSEQ multiplex PCR, while the TCRdb copy is restricted to in-frame clones and leaves out a portion. From that table come the V and J calls and clone size; the DNA was used to work out D and trimming. The sample contains about 230,000 clones, approximately 89% of which appear only once. The V and J genes are TRBV28 and TRBJ1-2; D possibly corresponds to TRBD1 (5 bases). Sample: PBMCs or T cells enriched from blood (not recorded which). The TCR was taken from a woman aged 25 to 39 with acute COVID-19. DNA for the CDR3: TGTGCCACCGAGGATACAGGAACTAACTATGGCTACACCTTC. This encodes CATEDTGTNYGYTF.